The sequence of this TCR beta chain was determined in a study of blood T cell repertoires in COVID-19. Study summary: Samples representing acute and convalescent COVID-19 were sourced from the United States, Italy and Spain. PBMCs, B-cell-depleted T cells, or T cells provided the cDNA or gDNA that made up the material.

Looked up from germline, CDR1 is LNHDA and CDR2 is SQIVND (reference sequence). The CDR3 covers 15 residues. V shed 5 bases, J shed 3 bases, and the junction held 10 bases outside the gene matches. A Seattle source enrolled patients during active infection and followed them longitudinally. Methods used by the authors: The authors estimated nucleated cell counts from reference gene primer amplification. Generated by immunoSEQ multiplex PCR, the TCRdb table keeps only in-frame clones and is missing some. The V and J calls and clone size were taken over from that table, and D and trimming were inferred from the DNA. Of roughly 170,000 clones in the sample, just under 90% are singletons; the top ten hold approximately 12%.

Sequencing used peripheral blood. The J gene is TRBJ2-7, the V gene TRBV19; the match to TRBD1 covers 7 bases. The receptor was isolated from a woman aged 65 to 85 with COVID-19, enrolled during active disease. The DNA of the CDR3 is TGTGCCAGTAGTGTAACCGGGACAGAGATCTACGAGCAGTACTTC. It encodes CASSVTGTEIYEQYF.